A single sample is the source of the 3 T cell receptor beta chains below, sequenced in a study of blood T cell repertoires in COVID-19. Profiling relied on immunoSEQ multiplex PCR, and the TCRdb table lists in-frame clones only, not all of them. The sample consists of around 360,000 clones, over 75% of them appearing once. The sequencing sample was made of peripheral blood. Receptors originate from a woman aged 25 to 45 with COVID-19, enrolled during active disease.

This clone has just one count. The chain couples TRBV5-5 to TRBJ2-1; unclear D gene. V was shortened by 3 bases and J by 4 bases, with 5 bases between the two germline ends. The CDR3 is made up of 12 amino acids. Looked up from germline, CDR1 is SGHKS and CDR2 is YYEKEE (reference sequence). The CDR3 nucleotides read TGTGCCAGCAGCTCTCTGTACAATGAGCAGTTCTTC. Encoded protein: CASSSLYNEQFF.

The chain joins TRBV9 to TRBJ1-1; D remains ambiguous. The CDR3 loop spans 13 amino acids. CDR1 and CDR2 (germline): SGDLS, YYNGEE. V gave up 0 bases and J gave up 11 bases, with 14 bases separating them. CDR3 sequence: CASSVALGGYAFF. The CDR3 bases are TGTGCCAGCAGCGTAGCCCTGGGAGGGTATGCTTTCTTT.

This chain uses TRBV23-1 with TRBJ1-2; unclear D gene. TRBV23-1 is an ORF for which the function is uncertain. V was cut by 6 bases and J by 0 bases, with 5 bases left in between. The CDR3 loop spans 12 amino acids. The CDR3 is CASSPPNYGYTF. In nucleotides, the CDR3 is TGCGCCAGCAGCCCTCCTAACTATGGCTACACCTTC.